This is a list of T cell receptor beta chains from one sample in a study of blood T cell repertoires in COVID-19. Profiled with immunoSEQ multiplex PCR; TCRdb holds only in-frame clones, not every one. This table has more than 120,000 clones, about 91% appearing once. Sequenced sample: peripheral blood. The receptors stem from a human donor in a cohort sampled during active COVID-19. Each CDR3 is given with its conserved first and last residue. A D gene is named only where the DNA matches it firmly. Not every row has a clone size; where given, it reads once, few, many or a size class.

.	TRBJ2-1	TRBV3-1/TRBV3-2	TRBD2	CASSQHKDGAGGPYNEQFF	TGTGCCAGCAGCCAACACAAGGATGGAGCGGGGGGCCCCTACAATGAGCAGTTCTTC
.	TRBJ1-2	TRBV6-5	.	CASSKPGHSYGYTF	TGTGCCAGCAGTAAGCCGGGACACAGCTATGGCTACACCTTC
.	TRBJ2-1	TRBV18	TRBD1	CASSPGTGGADEQFF	TGTGCCAGCTCACCCGGGACAGGGGGCGCGGATGAGCAGTTCTTC
.	TRBJ1-2	TRBV30	TRBD1	CAWSANRGVYGYTF	TGTGCCTGGAGCGCCAACAGGGGGGTCTATGGCTACACCTTC
.	TRBJ2-3	TRBV9	TRBD2	CASSPGQRGPTDTQYF	TGTGCCAGCAGCCCGGGGCAGCGGGGGCCGACAGATACGCAGTATTTT
.	TRBJ2-5	TRBV4-2	.	CASSQAAGETQYF	TGTGCCAGCAGCCAAGCTGCGGGTGAGACCCAGTACTTC
.	TRBJ2-3	TRBV3-1/TRBV3-2	.	CASSPDSNGDTQYF	TGTGCCAGCAGCCCAGACTCCAACGGGGATACGCAGTATTTT
.	TRBJ2-2	TRBV9	.	CASSPRLAAGQGATGELFF	TGTGCCAGCAGCCCAAGATTGGCCGCGGGGCAGGGTGCGACCGGGGAGCTGTTTTTT
.	TRBJ2-5	TRBV20-1	TRBD2	CSASPGSGGETQYF	TGCAGTGCTAGTCCTGGAAGCGGGGGAGAGACCCAGTACTTC
.	TRBJ2-7	TRBV6-2/TRBV6-3	TRBD2	CASSYLSGAYEQYF	TGTGCCAGCAGTTATCTTAGCGGGGCGTACGAGCAGTACTTC
.	TRBJ2-5	TRBV5-1	.	CASSLGGLQETQYF	TGCGCCAGCAGCTTAGGAGGGCTACAAGAGACCCAGTACTTC
once	TRBJ2-3	TRBV7-3	.	CASSRRYTDTQYF	TGTGCCAGCAGCCGCAGGTACACAGATACGCAGTATTTT
.	TRBJ2-3	TRBV2	TRBD2	CASSEPSGGRTDTQYF	TGTGCCAGCAGTGAACCCAGCGGGGGGAGGACAGATACGCAGTATTTT
.	TRBJ1-1	TRBV7-9	TRBD1	CASSLTGQMNTEAFF	TGTGCCAGCAGCTTAACGGGACAGATGAACACTGAAGCTTTCTTT
.	TRBJ1-5	TRBV19	.	CASSPGGINQPQHF	TGTGCCAGTAGTCCAGGAGGTATAAATCAGCCCCAGCATTTT
.	TRBJ1-4	TRBV11-2	.	CASSRTVREKLFF	TGTGCCAGCAGCAGGACAGTTCGTGAAAAACTGTTTTTT
once	TRBJ2-1	TRBV4-2	TRBD2	CASSQGGLAGAYNEQFF	TGTGCCAGCAGCCAAGGGGGACTAGCGGGGGCCTACAATGAGCAGTTCTTC
.	TRBJ2-7	TRBV27	TRBD1	CASSYRGSSYEQYF	TGTGCCAGCAGTTACAGGGGGAGCTCCTACGAGCAGTACTTC
once	TRBJ2-5	TRBV2	TRBD1	CASRADRGPQETQYF	TGTGCCAGCAGGGCCGACAGGGGACCGCAAGAGACCCAGTACTTC
.	TRBJ2-3	TRBV9	TRBD2	CASSGLGTDTQYF	TGTGCCAGCTCGGGACTAGGCACAGATACGCAGTATTTT
.	TRBJ2-5	TRBV9	.	CASSPPGGRNTQYF	TGTGCCAGCAGCCCCCCCGGGGGGCGAAATACCCAGTACTTC
.	TRBJ1-6	TRBV27	TRBD1	CASSSGTGDNSPLHF	TGTGCCAGCAGTAGCGGGACAGGGGATAATTCACCCCTCCACTTT
.	TRBJ2-5	TRBV12-5	TRBD2	CASGSVAGGTQYF	TGTGCTAGTGGTTCGGTAGCGGGGGGGACCCAGTACTTC
.	TRBJ2-7	TRBV6-2/TRBV6-3	.	CASSYSRNRQVTYEQYF	TGTGCCAGCAGTTACTCGAGAAACAGGCAGGTTACCTACGAGCAGTACTTC
.	TRBJ2-1	TRBV28	TRBD2	CASSLTRGVYNEQFF	TGTGCCAGCAGTTTAACGCGGGGGGTTTACAATGAGCAGTTCTTC
.	TRBJ1-1	TRBV5-5	TRBD1	CASSLDRGTEAFF	TGTGCCAGCAGCCTGGACAGGGGCACTGAAGCTTTCTTT
once	TRBJ2-1	TRBV9	TRBD2	CASSGRPERGVYNEQFF	TGTGCCAGCAGCGGCCGTCCGGAGCGGGGGGTGTACAATGAGCAGTTCTTC
.	TRBJ1-1	TRBV7-3	.	CASSPQGWNTEAFF	TGTGCCAGCAGCCCGCAGGGTTGGAACACTGAAGCTTTCTTT
.	TRBJ2-1	TRBV7-2	.	CASSPIGRPPGEQFF	TGTGCCAGCAGCCCGATTGGGAGACCCCCGGGGGAGCAGTTCTTC
.	TRBJ1-5	TRBV11-2	TRBD1	CASSRGTDFNQPQHF	TGTGCCAGCAGCCGCGGGACAGACTTCAATCAGCCCCAGCATTTT